This note documents a single T cell receptor beta chain sequence. The antigen is unknown. This sample stems from a study of tumor-infiltrating lymphocytes in localized non-small cell lung cancer. As for the study in general: Tumor tissue and non-adjacent uninvolved lung came from each patient. Study-level points and caveats: IM1 and IM2 tumors showed no difference in T-cell fraction. Tumor T-cell fraction was not associated with recurrence-free survival.

Profiling relied on immunoSEQ multiplex PCR, and the TCRdb table lists in-frame clones only, not all of them. The sample lists 15,000 to 20,000 clones, 73% occurring once. The CDR3 is 15 residues long. The germline gives CDR1 SGHRS, CDR2 YFSETQ. The germline V and J ends were trimmed by 2 bases and 2 bases, with 13 bases remaining between them. The rearrangement joins TRBV5-1 to TRBJ1-2; possible D gene TRBD1, 6 bases. This clonotype originated in a human donor with non-small cell lung cancer. Material for sequencing was lung tumor tissue. This chain's CDR3 is CASSLAGAQNYGYTF. The DNA for the CDR3 is TGCGCCAGCAGCTTAGCAGGGGCGCAGAACTATGGCTACACCTTC.